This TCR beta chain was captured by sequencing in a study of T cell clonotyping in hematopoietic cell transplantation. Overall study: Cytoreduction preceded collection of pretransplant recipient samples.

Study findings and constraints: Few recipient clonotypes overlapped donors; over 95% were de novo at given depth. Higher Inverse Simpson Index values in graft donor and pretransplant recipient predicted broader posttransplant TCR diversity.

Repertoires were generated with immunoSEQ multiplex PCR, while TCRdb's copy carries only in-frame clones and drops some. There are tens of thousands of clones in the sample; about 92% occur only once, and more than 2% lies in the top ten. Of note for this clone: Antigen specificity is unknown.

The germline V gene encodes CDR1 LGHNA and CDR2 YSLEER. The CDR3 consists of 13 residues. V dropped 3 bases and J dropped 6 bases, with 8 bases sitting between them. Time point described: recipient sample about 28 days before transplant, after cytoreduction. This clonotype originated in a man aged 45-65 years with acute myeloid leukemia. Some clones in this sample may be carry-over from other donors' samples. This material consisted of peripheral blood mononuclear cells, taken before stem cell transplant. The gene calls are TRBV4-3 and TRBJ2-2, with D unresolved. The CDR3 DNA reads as TGCGCCAGCAGCCAGTTTACATCCGGGGAGCTGTTTTTT. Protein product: CASSQFTSGELFF.